This T cell receptor beta chain was identified during a study of blood T cells in healthy people across ages. Germline V gene sequence: CDR1 MDHEN, CDR2 SYDVKM. V was cut by 6 bases and J by 5 bases, with 8 bases left in between. The CDR3 has 12 amino acids. This clonotype was seen only a few times. Alongside a J-beta primer mix, a sample-barcoded 5' primer served in a second PCR lasting 7 to 11 cycles. TCRdb redid the calling of the 5' RACE reads with MiXCR, one entry per CDR3 protein. The sample holds 550,000 to 650,000 distinct CDR3 sequences; under 30% are singletons and the top ten take roughly 14%.

Sequenced: blood. The chain uses TRBV28 and TRBJ1-5, with D unresolved. The source is a woman over 75 in good health. The CDR3 sequence: CASSLLYQPQHF. The CDR3 nucleotides read TGTGCCAGCAGCCTTCTTTATCAGCCCCAGCATTTT.